Below are 32 T cell receptor beta chains sequenced from a single sample in a study of T cell changes during pregnancy in multiple sclerosis. Method: immunoSEQ multiplex PCR; TCRdb's copy keeps in-frame clones and lacks some. This table holds about 38,000 clones, about nine tenths found once. The sequencing here drew on CD4+ T cells from peripheral blood mononuclear cells, taken after pregnancy. These receptors were obtained from a female donor in good health, enrolled as a control in a pregnancy study.

This chain connects TRBV7-9 to TRBJ1-2, with TRBD1 matching over 8 bases. J lost 6 bases, V lost 5 bases, and 8 bases had no gene match. This CDR3 is 14 amino acids long. The germline V gene has CDR1 SEHNR and CDR2 FQNEAQ (reference sequence). The CDR3 region is CASSPDRVNHGYTF. CDR3 DNA: TGTGCCAGCAGCCCGGACAGGGTGAATCATGGCTACACCTTC. Drawing the rest from reference TRBV7-9 and TRBJ1-2, the complete variable domain is DTGVSQNPRHKITKRGQNVTFRCDPISEHNRLYWYRQTLGQGPEFLTYFQNEAQLEKSRLLSDRFSAERPKGSFSTLEIQRTEQGDSAMYLCASSPDRVNHGYTFGSGTRLTVV.

V gene TRBV11-2 combines with J gene TRBJ1-2; no definite D call. Germline values: CDR1 SGHAT, CDR2 FQNNGV. V lost 5 bases and J lost 4, with 14 bases in between. The CDR3 sequence is 14 residues long. CDR3 amino acids: CASSPGVGSYGYTF. The CDR3 DNA follows: TGTGCCAGCAGCCCCGGGGTGGGTTCCTATGGCTACACCTTC.

CDR3 in amino acids: CASSPRPWTGTGEKLFF. CDR3 sequence (DNA): TGTGCCAGCAGCCCGAGACCCTGGACAGGAACAGGAGAAAAACTGTTTTTT. The chain recombines TRBV7-2 with TRBJ1-4; 7 bases align to TRBD1. With 5 bases clipped from V and 8 bases from J, the junction kept 17 bases outside the gene matches. Germline V lookup: CDR1 SGHTA, CDR2 FQGNSA. CDR3 size: 17 residues.

V gene TRBV30 combines with J gene TRBJ1-4; D gene uncertain. CDR1 and CDR2 from the germline V gene are GTSNPN and SVGIG (reference sequence). V shed 0 bases and J shed 2 bases, with 7 bases lying between them. This CDR3 region has 14 residues. The CDR3, as DNA: TGTGCCTGGAGTGTTAGCCTTACTAATGAAAAACTGTTTTTT. Translation gives CAWSVSLTNEKLFF.

The gene calls are TRBV30 and TRBJ2-3; a possible D gene is TRBD1 (6 bases). The length of the CDR3 is 15 residues. Germline V lookup: CDR1 GTSNPN, CDR2 SVGIG (reference sequence). V lost 4 bases, J lost 3 bases, and 17 bases lay in between. The chain's CDR3 is CAWKRDILLTDTQYF. The CDR3 DNA follows: TGTGCCTGGAAACGGGACATCCTATTGACAGATACGCAGTATTTT.

The chain employs TRBV5-8 and TRBJ2-2; TRBD2 matches 10 bases. Germline trimming cut 3 bases from V and 4 bases from J; bases unmatched to any gene: 6. The germline CDR1 and CDR2 sequences are SGHTS and YDEGEE. The CDR3 loop spans 16 amino acids. The CDR3 region is CASSSGTSEFTGELFF. CDR3 bases: TGTGCCAGCAGCTCTGGGACTAGCGAGTTCACCGGGGAGCTGTTTTTT.

The chain combines TRBV14 with TRBJ1-3; tentatively, D is TRBD1 (5 bases). V was pared by 8 bases and J by 4 bases, with 15 bases between. CDR1 SGHDN and CDR2 FVKESK come from the germline V gene. The CDR3 has 14 amino acids. For the CDR3, the DNA is TGTGCCAGCCAAAACCCAGGGCAGGGAAACACCATATATTTT. This translates into CASQNPGQGNTIYF.

The chain uses TRBV4-2 and TRBJ2-2; TRBD1 matches at 10 bases. This CDR3 contains 16 residues. With 6 bases clipped from V and 4 bases from J, the junction kept 8 bases outside the gene matches. Germline CDR1 LGHNA, CDR2 YNFKEQ. The CDR3 sequence: CASSRSGQGVTGELFF. The CDR3 DNA sequence: TGTGCCAGCAGTCGTTCAGGACAGGGGGTCACCGGGGAGCTGTTTTTT.

This clone was observed a single time. The J gene is TRBJ2-4, the V gene TRBV30; tentative D call: TRBD1 (5 bases). This CDR3 is built from 13 residues. Trimming took 0 bases from V and 7 from J, leaving 10 bases between them. Germline CDR1 is GTSNPN and CDR2 is SVGIG (reference sequence). CDR3 sequence: CAWSVPGRNIQYF. CDR3 in DNA: TGTGCCTGGAGTGTACCAGGGCGGAACATTCAGTACTTC.

The chain employs TRBV19 and TRBJ1-1, with 8 bases matching TRBD1. Germline CDR1 LNHDA, CDR2 SQIVND (reference sequence). The V gene end was trimmed by 7 bases and the J gene end by 0 bases; junction bases not matched to a gene: 4. The CDR3 has 14 residues. The CDR3 DNA sequence: TGTGCCAGTACCGTGACAGGGGTGAACACTGAAGCTTTCTTT. This gives the protein CASTVTGVNTEAFF.

CDR3 sequence reads: CASSSDRGTDTQYF. As DNA, the CDR3 is TGTGCCAGCTCATCTGACAGGGGGACAGATACGCAGTATTTT. The V and J genes are TRBV18 and TRBJ2-3; TRBD1 agrees at 9 bases. The junction had 3 bases not matched to a gene; V was cut back by 5 bases and J by 3 bases. The CDR3 covers 14 residues. Per the germline V gene, CDR1 is KGHSH and CDR2 is LQKENI.

V usage is TRBV6-5 and J usage is TRBJ1-4; D remains unclear. V shed 6 bases and J shed 5 bases, with 10 bases lying between them. This CDR3 has 13 residues. Germline V lookup: CDR1 MNHEY, CDR2 SVGAGI. The CDR3 DNA reads as TGTGCCAGCAGACTGACGGGAAATGAAAAACTGTTTTTT. Encoded protein: CASRLTGNEKLFF.

The chain has TRBV4-3 and TRBJ2-6; 8 positions match TRBD1. V shed 0 bases, J shed 3 bases, and the junction held 4 bases outside the gene matches. Germline loops: CDR1 LGHNA, CDR2 YSLEER. The CDR3 covers 17 residues. CDR3 in DNA: TGCGCCAGCAGCCAAGACAGGGGGCGAGGTGGGGCCAACGTCCTGACTTTC. Amino acids: CASSQDRGRGGANVLTF.

The V gene is TRBV7-9, the J gene TRBJ1-2; D possibly corresponds to TRBD1 (6 bases). This CDR3 spans 15 amino acids. Trimming shortened V by 2 bases and J by 4 bases, and 14 bases separated the two germline ends. Germline V gene sequence: CDR1 SEHNR, CDR2 FQNEAQ (reference sequence). As DNA, the CDR3 is TGTGCCAGCAGCTTATTGAATGAAGGGGGCTATGGCTACACCTTC. Translated, it gives CASSLLNEGGYGYTF. Full variable domain (rest looked up from reference TRBV7-9 and TRBJ1-2): DTGVSQNPRHKITKRGQNVTFRCDPISEHNRLYWYRQTLGQGPEFLTYFQNEAQLEKSRLLSDRFSAERPKGSFSTLEIQRTEQGDSAMYLCASSLLNEGGYGYTFGSGTRLTVV.

The rearrangement uses TRBV2 and TRBJ1-4; D is uncertain. The CDR3 consists of 11 residues. V lost 6 bases, J lost 8 bases, and 7 bases lay in between. Germline CDR1 is SNHLY and CDR2 is FYNNEI. The CDR3 loop is CASRTREKLFF. The DNA of the CDR3 is TGTGCCAGCAGGACGAGGGAAAAACTGTTTTTT.

The genes are TRBV4-1 and TRBJ2-7, with 9 bases identical to TRBD2. Germline V CDR1 and CDR2: MGHRA, YSYEKL. Unmatched junction bases numbered 2, after V lost 2 bases and J lost 0 bases. The CDR3 loop spans 15 amino acids. For the CDR3, the DNA is TGCGCCAGCAGCCAACTAGCGGGGAACTCCTACGAGCAGTACTTC. Its translation: CASSQLAGNSYEQYF.

The chain employs TRBV19 and TRBJ2-7, with 7 bases lining up with TRBD2. In germline, CDR1 is LNHDA, CDR2 SQIVND (reference sequence). This CDR3 spans 15 amino acids. Trimming cost V 1 base and J 6 bases; bases outside gene matches: 9. The CDR3 is CASSIVQGEGAEQYF. In nucleotides, the CDR3 is TGTGCCAGTAGTATAGTTCAAGGGGAGGGAGCCGAGCAGTACTTC.

The chain carries TRBV19 and TRBJ2-2; TRBD1 aligns across 9 bases. V gave up 6 bases and J gave up 6 bases; unmatched junction bases: 5. Germline lookup yields CDR1 LNHDA and CDR2 SQIVND (reference sequence). The CDR3 has 14 amino acids. CDR3 in amino acids: CASRPGQGPGELFF. The CDR3 DNA sequence: TGTGCCAGTAGGCCGGGACAGGGACCCGGGGAGCTGTTTTTT.

V is TRBV2 and J is TRBJ2-7; possibly TRBD2 for D (5 bases). The CDR3 runs 14 residues. Germline CDR1 and CDR2: SNHLY and FYNNEI. Trimming left V 3 bases short and J 3 bases short, with 12 bases between. CDR3 loop: CASSEGGLIYEQYF. The CDR3 coding sequence is TGTGCCAGCAGTGAGGGCGGACTGATCTACGAGCAGTACTTC. The full variable domain, rest sourced from reference TRBV2 and TRBJ2-7, is EPEVTQTPSHQVTQMGQEVILRCVPISNHLYFYWYRQILGQKVEFLVSFYNNEISEKSEIFDDQFSVERPDGSNFTLKIRSTKLEDSAMYFCASSEGGLIYEQYFGPGTRLTVT.

This clone has just one count. The V call is TRBV12-5, the J call TRBJ2-7; D call uncertain. The CDR3 is 13 amino acids. Trimming removed 2 bases from V and 6 bases from J, with 11 bases in between. Germline values: CDR1 LGHNT, CDR2 FRNRAP. CDR3 nucleotides: TGTGCTAGTGGTTTGTTTCTTGAAGCCGAGCAGTACTTC. It is translated as CASGLFLEAEQYF.

A note on this clone: One end of the junction is discordant with germline, which a read error may explain. The J gene is TRBJ1-1, the V gene TRBV18; 8 nucleotides align to TRBD1. Looked up from germline, CDR1 is KGHSH and CDR2 is LQKENI. The CDR3 runs to 18 residues. As DNA, the CDR3 is TGTGCCAGCTCCCCACGGGTGGCAGGGGGCGCTCAGAGCACTGAAGCTTTCTTT. This encodes CASSPRVAGGAQSTEAFF.

CDR3 nucleotides: TGCAGCGTTGGATTGGGGGCGGGTGGTCAGCCCCAGCATTTT. It specifies CSVGLGAGGQPQHF. This chain links TRBV29-1 with TRBJ1-5; D may be TRBD1 (6 bases). Trimming took off 4 bases at V and 6 bases at J, with 16 bases between the two ends. The CDR3 sequence is 14 residues long. Germline CDR1 and CDR2: SQVTM and ANQGSEA.

The rearrangement links TRBV30 to TRBJ1-2; perhaps TRBD1 as D (6 bases). The V and J ends lost 2 bases and 4 bases respectively, with 17 bases between them. The CDR3 covers 15 residues. Looked up from germline, CDR1 is GTSNPN and CDR2 is SVGIG (reference sequence). The CDR3 loop is CAWSRDNRPFYGYTF. The CDR3 DNA reads as TGTGCCTGGAGTCGGGACAACCGCCCTTTCTATGGCTACACCTTC. The complete variable domain, with remaining parts taken from reference TRBV30 and TRBJ1-2, reads SQTIHQWPATLVQPVGSPLSLECTVEGTSNPNLYWYRQAAGRGLQLLFYSVGIGQISSEVPQNLSASRPQDRQFILSSKKLLLSDSGFYLCAWSRDNRPFYGYTFGSGTRLTVV.

J is TRBJ1-2 and V is TRBV15, with TRBD1 matching over 9 bases. This CDR3 region has 13 residues. Losses at the gene ends were 5 bases for V and 4 bases for J; bases not matched to a gene: 2. Germline V gene lookup returns CDR1 LNHNV and CDR2 YYDKDF (reference sequence). CDR3 in amino acids: CATSPDRGYGYTF. The CDR3 nucleotides are TGTGCCACCAGCCCGGACAGGGGCTATGGCTACACCTTC.

CDR3 in amino acids: CAICESWADNEQFF. CDR3 DNA sequence: TGTGCCATCTGTGAGTCCTGGGCAGACAATGAGCAGTTCTTC. The chain joins TRBV6-1 to TRBJ2-1; D ambiguous. Trimming removed 10 bases at V and 5 bases at J, with 18 bases between. CDR3 length: 14 amino acids. Germline CDR1 MNHNS, CDR2 SASEGT.

This chain connects TRBV5-1 to TRBJ2-1; D possibly corresponds to TRBD2 (6 bases). The length of the CDR3 is 15 residues. Germline V CDR1 and CDR2: SGHRS, YFSETQ. V was pared by 2 bases and J by 0 bases, with 9 bases between. CDR3 coding DNA: TGCGCCAGCAGCTTAAACGGGGGCTCCTACAATGAGCAGTTCTTC. This encodes CASSLNGGSYNEQFF.

The V and J genes are TRBV6-4 and TRBJ2-1; D possibly corresponds to TRBD2 (7 bases). V was trimmed by 6 bases and J by 6 bases, leaving 12 bases between them. The CDR3 contains 13 residues. Germline CDR1 is MRHNA and CDR2 is SNTAGT. CDR3 amino acids: CASRGGRANEQFF. CDR3 nucleotides: TGTGCCAGCAGGGGGGGGCGCGCCAATGAGCAGTTCTTC.

The chain couples TRBV7-2 to TRBJ2-1, with a tentative D call TRBD2 (5 bases). The germline CDR1 and CDR2 sequences are SGHTA and FQGNSA. This CDR3 has 16 amino acids. V dropped 5 bases and J dropped 6 bases, with 20 bases sitting between them. Here the CDR3 DNA reads TGTGCCAGCAGCCCCAAGGAGTCTCGGAGCGGCAATGAGCAGTTCTTC. This codes for CASSPKESRSGNEQFF.

This clone was detected a few times. The chain couples TRBV19 to TRBJ1-6, with 8 bases aligning to TRBD1. This CDR3 has 15 amino acids. With V trimmed by 7 bases and J by 5 bases, 7 bases remained unmatched. Germline V gives CDR1 LNHDA, CDR2 SQIVND (reference sequence). As DNA, the CDR3 is TGTGCCAGTACTAAGACAGGGGTGAATAATTCACCCCTCCACTTT. Translated: CASTKTGVNNSPLHF.

V usage is TRBV5-5 and J usage is TRBJ2-1; 7 positions agree with TRBD1. Germline CDR1 and CDR2: SGHKS and YYEKEE (reference sequence). V was clipped by 3 bases and J by 4 bases; unmatched bases: 10. This CDR3 comprises 16 residues. The CDR3 DNA is TGTGCCAGCAGCTGGGGCGTTGGACAGGAGTACAATGAGCAGTTCTTC. It yields the protein CASSWGVGQEYNEQFF.

This chain links TRBV30 with TRBJ2-7; 10 bases agree with TRBD2. J was trimmed by 3 bases and V by 4 bases; bases with no gene match: 18. The germline V gene encodes CDR1 GTSNPN and CDR2 SVGIG (reference sequence). This CDR3 is built from 18 residues. The CDR3 DNA is TGTGCCTGGACCCAATCCGAACTAGCGGGAATTTTCGGCTACGAGCAGTACTTC. It codes for CAWTQSELAGIFGYEQYF.

The V call is TRBV5-1, the J call TRBJ2-3; 8 nucleotides align to TRBD1. CDR3 length equals 17 residues. The V gene end was trimmed by 3 bases and the J gene end by 4 bases; junction bases not matched to a gene: 13. CDR1 is SGHRS, CDR2 YFSETQ, per germline. The CDR3: CASSWGIGQGRADTQYF. In DNA, the CDR3 is TGCGCCAGCAGCTGGGGTATCGGACAGGGACGCGCAGATACGCAGTATTTT.